The rows below give T cell receptor beta chains drawn from one sample of a study of cytomegalovirus exposure and HLA in healthy donors. Sequencing was performed with immunoSEQ multiplex PCR; in TCRdb, only in-frame clones are kept and a portion is missing. The sample lists 100,000 to 150,000 clones, 80% to 85% occurring once. The sequenced sample was PBMCs. The origin of the receptors is a boy aged 5 to 17 in good health and CMV-seronegative. The CDR3 runs from the conserved cysteine through the conserved F or W. Each record gives: V gene, D gene, clone size, J gene, CDR3 DNA, CDR3 protein. A D gene is named only where the DNA matches it firmly. Size tells how often a clone was seen (once, few, many) or the class of an expanded clone, and some rows leave it out.

v_gene: TRBV29-1
d_gene: .
abundance: .
j_gene: TRBJ2-7
CDR3nt: TGCAGCGTTGAAGGGACTGCCTCCTACGAGCAGTACTTC
CDR3aa: CSVEGTASYEQYF

v_gene: TRBV5-4
d_gene: TRBD2
abundance: .
j_gene: TRBJ2-7
CDR3nt: TGTGCCAGCAGCTCCTATTCCCGGACTAGCGGACAAAACTACGAGCAGTACTTC
CDR3aa: CASSSYSRTSGQNYEQYF

v_gene: TRBV27
d_gene: .
abundance: .
j_gene: TRBJ2-7
CDR3nt: TGTGCCAGCAGTTTACTCTCCTCCTACGAGCAGTACTTC
CDR3aa: CASSLLSSYEQYF

v_gene: TRBV6-6
d_gene: .
abundance: few
j_gene: TRBJ2-7
CDR3nt: TGTGCCAGCAGTTTGTGGGACTGGAGCTCCTACGAGCAGTACTTC
CDR3aa: CASSLWDWSSYEQYF

v_gene: TRBV10-3
d_gene: .
abundance: .
j_gene: TRBJ1-5
CDR3nt: TGTGCCATCAAGGGGGTCCCTCAGCCCCAGCATTTT
CDR3aa: CAIKGVPQPQHF

v_gene: TRBV7-9
d_gene: TRBD2
abundance: .
j_gene: TRBJ2-5
CDR3nt: TGTGCCAGCAGCCCCACGGGAGGTCTCTTAAAGACCCAGTACTTC
CDR3aa: CASSPTGGLLKTQYF

v_gene: TRBV7-6
d_gene: .
abundance: few
j_gene: TRBJ1-1
CDR3nt: TGTGCCAGCAGCTTAGCAGCGAACACTGAAGCTTTCTTT
CDR3aa: CASSLAANTEAFF

v_gene: TRBV4-1
d_gene: .
abundance: .
j_gene: TRBJ1-2
CDR3nt: TGCGCCAGCAGCCAAGAAGGAGGCGGGCCGCTGAACTATGGCTACACCTTC
CDR3aa: CASSQEGGGPLNYGYTF

v_gene: TRBV7-9
d_gene: TRBD1
abundance: .
j_gene: TRBJ1-1
CDR3nt: TGTGCCAGCAGCCCGACAGGGACGGAAAATGAAGCTTTCTTT
CDR3aa: CASSPTGTENEAFF

v_gene: TRBV6-5
d_gene: .
abundance: .
j_gene: TRBJ2-7
CDR3nt: TGTGCCAGCAGTTACCTTAGCGGTCACGCCTCCTACGAGCAGTACTTC
CDR3aa: CASSYLSGHASYEQYF

v_gene: TRBV7-9
d_gene: .
abundance: .
j_gene: TRBJ2-5
CDR3nt: TGTGCCAGCAGCTCCGGAGGGACCCAGTACTTC
CDR3aa: CASSSGGTQYF

v_gene: TRBV29-1
d_gene: TRBD1
abundance: .
j_gene: TRBJ1-1
CDR3nt: TGCAGCGTGGGACAGGGGGTAGTTATGAACACTGAAGCTTTCTTT
CDR3aa: CSVGQGVVMNTEAFF

v_gene: TRBV30
d_gene: TRBD1
abundance: .
j_gene: TRBJ1-1
CDR3nt: TGTGCCTGGAGTGTAGGGGGACAGGGGGCCGAAGCTTTCTTT
CDR3aa: CAWSVGGQGAEAFF

v_gene: TRBV19
d_gene: TRBD1
abundance: .
j_gene: TRBJ2-5
CDR3nt: TGTGCCAGTAGTAGCCGACAGGGATATGAGACCCAGTACTTC
CDR3aa: CASSSRQGYETQYF

v_gene: TRBV30
d_gene: TRBD2
abundance: .
j_gene: TRBJ2-5
CDR3nt: TGTGCCTGGAGTGTACGGTCTAGCGGGAGTTTAGAGACCCAGTACTTC
CDR3aa: CAWSVRSSGSLETQYF

v_gene: TRBV29-1
d_gene: TRBD2
abundance: .
j_gene: TRBJ2-7
CDR3nt: TGCAGCGTAGGGACTAGCGGGAGCTCCTACGAGCAGTACTTC
CDR3aa: CSVGTSGSSYEQYF

v_gene: TRBV4-3
d_gene: .
abundance: .
j_gene: TRBJ1-4
CDR3nt: TGCGCCAGCAGCCAAGATTGGTCAGGGAATAATGAAAAACTGTTTTTT
CDR3aa: CASSQDWSGNNEKLFF

v_gene: TRBV2
d_gene: .
abundance: few
j_gene: TRBJ2-3
CDR3nt: TGTGCCAGCAGGGGCTTTTTAGATACGCAGTATTTT
CDR3aa: CASRGFLDTQYF

v_gene: TRBV11-2
d_gene: TRBD1
abundance: .
j_gene: TRBJ2-2
CDR3nt: TGTGCCAGCAGCTTCCAGGACAGGGCTACCGGGGAGCTGTTTTTT
CDR3aa: CASSFQDRATGELFF

v_gene: TRBV5-6
d_gene: .
abundance: .
j_gene: TRBJ1-1
CDR3nt: TGTGCCAGCAGCTTGGTCACAGCCATGAACACTGAAGCTTTCTTT
CDR3aa: CASSLVTAMNTEAFF

v_gene: TRBV5-4
d_gene: .
abundance: few
j_gene: TRBJ1-3
CDR3nt: TGTGCCAGCAGCTTGGCGGGAGCCTCTGGAAACACCATATATTTT
CDR3aa: CASSLAGASGNTIYF

v_gene: TRBV4-3
d_gene: TRBD1
abundance: .
j_gene: TRBJ2-2
CDR3nt: TGCGCCAGCAGCCAAGATAGGGGACAGGGCGGTGGGGAGCTGTTTTTT
CDR3aa: CASSQDRGQGGGELFF

v_gene: TRBV29-1
d_gene: TRBD1
abundance: .
j_gene: TRBJ1-1
CDR3nt: TGCAGCGGTGGACAGGGGGGCACTGAAGCTTTCTTT
CDR3aa: CSGGQGGTEAFF

v_gene: TRBV2
d_gene: TRBD2
abundance: .
j_gene: TRBJ2-2
CDR3nt: TGTGCCAGCAGGATCCGACTAGCGTCGAACACCGGGGAGCTGTTTTTT
CDR3aa: CASRIRLASNTGELFF

v_gene: TRBV5-6
d_gene: .
abundance: .
j_gene: TRBJ2-5
CDR3nt: TGTGCCAGCAGCGAAAGAAATCGGGTCTTACAAGAGACCCAGTACTTC
CDR3aa: CASSERNRVLQETQYF

v_gene: TRBV30
d_gene: .
abundance: .
j_gene: TRBJ2-7
CDR3nt: TGTGCCTGGAGGAACAGGAGCTCCTACGAGCAGTACTTC
CDR3aa: CAWRNRSSYEQYF

v_gene: TRBV6-1
d_gene: TRBD2
abundance: .
j_gene: TRBJ2-1
CDR3nt: TGTGCCAGCAGTCTCAGCGGGAGCTCCTACAATGAGCAGTTCTTC
CDR3aa: CASSLSGSSYNEQFF

v_gene: TRBV21-1
d_gene: .
abundance: .
j_gene: TRBJ1-5
CDR3nt: TGTGCCAGCAGCAGGATACAGGGTTTAGATCAGCCCCAGCATTTT
CDR3aa: CASSRIQGLDQPQHF

v_gene: TRBV5-4
d_gene: .
abundance: .
j_gene: TRBJ2-7
CDR3nt: TGTGCCAGCAGTTCGGGTCAGGGGATCTCCTACGAGCAGTACTTC
CDR3aa: CASSSGQGISYEQYF

v_gene: TRBV7-2
d_gene: .
abundance: .
j_gene: TRBJ1-5
CDR3nt: TGTGCCAGCAGCTTAGACATCGGGACACAGCCCCAGCATTTT
CDR3aa: CASSLDIGTQPQHF

v_gene: TRBV6-4
d_gene: .
abundance: .
j_gene: TRBJ2-3
CDR3nt: TGTGCCAGCAGCCACGGGGCGGGGGCCGGGGATACGCAGTATTTT
CDR3aa: CASSHGAGAGDTQYF

v_gene: TRBV2
d_gene: .
abundance: .
j_gene: TRBJ1-1
CDR3nt: TGTGCCAGCAGTGAAGGATACAGGGTTGCTGAAGCTTTCTTT
CDR3aa: CASSEGYRVAEAFF

v_gene: TRBV20-1
d_gene: .
abundance: .
j_gene: TRBJ2-3
CDR3nt: TGCAGTGCTAGGGCGGGGTATGTGCAGTATTTT
CDR3aa: CSARAGYVQYF

v_gene: TRBV6-5
d_gene: TRBD1
abundance: .
j_gene: TRBJ2-5
CDR3nt: TGTGCCAGCAGACAGGGGGCAGCGGAAGAGACCCAGTACTTC
CDR3aa: CASRQGAAEETQYF

v_gene: TRBV9
d_gene: .
abundance: .
j_gene: TRBJ2-2
CDR3nt: TGTGCCAGCAACGGCGGGAACACCGGGGAGCTGTTTTTT
CDR3aa: CASNGGNTGELFF

v_gene: TRBV4-1
d_gene: TRBD2
abundance: .
j_gene: TRBJ2-2
CDR3nt: TGCGCCAGCAGCCAAGTCGGGGGGTGGACCGGGGAGCTGTTTTTT
CDR3aa: CASSQVGGWTGELFF